Sequencing of this T cell receptor beta chain was carried out in a study of blood T cell repertoires in COVID-19 (dated by TCRdb to 2020 to 2022). Study-wide context: Samples from collaborators originated in the United States, Italy and Spain and spanned both the acute and convalescent phases of COVID-19. Subjects who had been exposed to COVID-19, were actively infected with it, or had recovered from it provided the deeply sampled blood TCRbeta repertoires that made up the dataset. Where available, HLA class I and class II types were obtained from metadata supplied by the sample provider rather than from assay-based typing. Samples came from the ongoing ImmuneRACE study (first 160 participants) plus 1,254 subjects from 6 global collaborators. The repertoires were made available in a free public database intended to serve as a resource for research on the immune response to SARS-CoV-2. The material from the prospective study consisted of cDNA or gDNA derived from T cells, B-cell-depleted T cells, or PBMCs. A de-identified subject ID, COVID-19 status, age in years and sex were almost always included in the sample metadata.

In regard to this clone: Which antigen it targets is not known. Base qualities are missing; no much larger clone stands one base away.

The germline V gene provides CDR1 SGHAT and CDR2 FQNNGV. V and J are truncated by 5 bases and 5 bases respectively, leaving an intervening sequence of 18 bases. The CDR3 has 15 amino acids, counting the end cysteine and phenylalanine. This entry keeps only the CDR3 DNA: 45 bases, framed from base 1. TCRbeta CDR3 regions were amplified from genomic DNA by means of the immunoSEQ Assay, a bias-controlled multiplex PCR. The original methods were these. The number of nucleated cells in each sample was estimated by amplification of reference gene primers within the assay. To quantify the absolute abundance of each unique TCRbeta CDR3 rearrangement, sequence reads were collapsed and filtered. For each sample, productive Simpson clonality was calculated by taking the square root of Simpson's diversity index across productive rearrangements. Drawn from immuneACCESS, this table holds only the in-frame rearrangements with V and J called that TCRdb kept. Clones are partly lost; checked studies trace under half to an unresolved V gene and leave the rest unexplained. The V and J calls and clone size are taken from that table; D and trimming were inferred from the DNA. For this sample there are some 100,000 clones; roughly four fifths appear just once. The ten largest make up about 13% of the sample.

Each collaborating institution followed its own protocols to collect whole blood in K2EDTA tubes. For TCRbeta analysis, collaborators shipped samples in one of three forms: frozen whole blood, isolated PBMCs, or DNA extracted from either of those sample types. The paper as a whole reports these results and caveats: The quantity of clinical and demographic metadata differed by source and by participant and was supplied without curation.

Rearrangement joined TRBV11-2 to TRBJ1-2; a tentative D call is TRBD1 (5 bases match). The receptor's source is a human donor in a cohort sampled during active COVID-19. Sequencing was performed on peripheral blood. The CDR3 reads CASSAPVGGDYGYTF. The sequence in DNA is TGTGCCAGCAGCGCCCCAGTGGGGGGGGATTATGGCTACACCTTC. Where the CDR3 stops, the reference TRBV11-2 and TRBJ1-2 genes take over; the full variable domain is EAGVAQSPRYKIIEKRQSVAFWCNPISGHATLYWYQQILGQGPKLLIQFQNNGVVDDSQLPKDRFSAERLKGVDSTLKIQPAKLEDSAVYLCASSAPVGGDYGYTFGSGTRLTVV.